Following are 23 T cell receptor beta chains from one sample sequenced in a study of Graves' ophthalmopathy and Graves' hyperthyroidism (dated by TCRdb to the late 2010s). The instrument was an Illumina HiSeq 2000. For repertoire sequencing, TCR beta CDR3 regions were amplified from RNA transcripts. A first-round RT-PCR used HTBI primers with the Qiagen OneStep RT-PCR kit, followed by a second-round multiplex PCR, size selection and purification. In TCRdb, the public reads were trimmed at Q25 with fastp and aligned with MiXCR, with productive beta chains retained. Each CDR3 protein gets just one entry, which takes the most common genes and DNA from the rows behind it. Recorded for this sample are about 700,000 distinct CDR3 sequences; over 40% of them occurred a single time. 3.3% of the sample goes to the ten largest clones. Sequenced sample: peripheral blood. The receptors were sampled from an adult man with Graves' ophthalmopathy.

To note about this clonotype: The conserved phenylalanine or tryptophan is not found at the CDR3 terminus, so this likely reflects a read error. This chain joins TRBV2 and TRBJ1-1; 7 nucleotides match TRBD1. Trimming removed 6 bases from V and 8 bases from J; junction bases left unmatched: 9. This CDR3 has 13 residues. Germline loops: CDR1 SNHLY, CDR2 FYNNEI. For the CDR3, the DNA is TGTGCCAGCAGCAACAACAGGGGCAGCGAAGCTTTCTTA. It specifies CASSNNRGSEAFL.

The CDR3 coding sequence is TGTGCCACCGGGACTAGCGGGTCCTCCTACGAGCAGTACTTC. Encoded protein: CATGTSGSSYEQYF. The chain uses TRBV6-2 or TRBV6-3 and TRBJ2-7; 12 nucleotides match TRBD2. CDR1 is MNHEY, CDR2 SVGEGT, per germline. The length of the CDR3 is 14 residues. V lost 10 bases to trimming and J lost 0 bases; unmatched junction nucleotides: 4.

The chain links TRBV10-3 to TRBJ2-5, with 9 nucleotides matching TRBD2. This CDR3 comprises 13 residues. Germline trimming cut 2 bases from V and 7 bases from J; bases unmatched to any gene: 2. From germline, CDR1 is ENHRY and CDR2 SYGVKD. In DNA, the CDR3 is TGTGCCATCAGTGAGACTAGCGGGCCGACCCAGTACTTC. Its translation is CAISETSGPTQYF.

The DNA of the CDR3 is TGCAGCGTTGCAGCTGTGGGAGGGGCCAACGTCCTGACTTTC. As protein: CSVAAVGGANVLTF. J is TRBJ2-6 and V is TRBV29-1; no clear D. The germline V gene encodes CDR1 SQVTM and CDR2 ANQGSEA. This CDR3 is 14 amino acids long. The V and J ends lost 4 bases and 4 bases respectively, with 11 bases between them.

V and J are TRBV24-1 and TRBJ1-2; 8 nucleotides line up with TRBD1. The CDR3 consists of 13 residues. V dropped 9 bases and J dropped 3; count of bases not matched to a gene: 5. CDR1 and CDR2 (germline): KGHDR, SFDVKD. CDR3 nucleotides: TGTGCCACCCTGGACAGGGAGGACTATGGCTACACCTTC. It specifies CATLDREDYGYTF.

Concerning this clonotype itself: This clone may be a read error of a much larger clone one base away. The CDR3 spells CSARDQWRWQYF. CDR3 DNA: TGCAGTGCTAGAGATCAGTGGCGGTGGCAGTACTTC. The rearrangement joins TRBV20-1 to TRBJ2-7, with D unclear. V lost 0 bases, J lost 9 bases, and 12 bases lay in between. The CDR3 totals 12 residues. CDR1 is DFQATT and CDR2 is SNEGSKA in the germline V gene (reference sequence).

This clonotype was detected many times. In nucleotides, the CDR3 is TGTGCCAGTAAAGCGGGGGACAATATATCGGCTGAAGCTTTCTTT. This translates into CASKAGDNISAEAFF. The V and J genes are TRBV2 and TRBJ1-1; TRBD1 is a possible D gene (6 bases). The V end was cut by 9 bases, the J end by 6 bases, with 23 bases between. The CDR3 is made up of 15 amino acids. Germline V gene sequence: CDR1 SNHLY, CDR2 FYNNEI.

The rearrangement links TRBV7-9 to TRBJ1-2, with D possibly TRBD1 on 6 matching bases. Germline V lookup: CDR1 SEHNR, CDR2 FQNEAQ (reference sequence). The CDR3 spans 13 residues. V lost 2 bases and J 8 bases, leaving 12 bases between the germline ends. This CDR3 reads CASSLILGGGYTF. In nucleotides, the CDR3 is TGTGCCAGCAGCTTAATCCTAGGGGGGGGCTACACCTTC.

This clonotype was seen a single time. The rearrangement uses TRBV11-1 and TRBJ1-6; TRBD1 matches 8 bases. With V trimmed by 5 bases and J by 11 bases, 8 bases remained unmatched. The CDR3 spans 14 residues. Germline-derived CDR1 and CDR2 are SGHAT and FQDESV (reference sequence). CDR3 residues: CASSQRTGRTPLHF. The CDR3 DNA sequence: TGTGCCAGCAGCCAACGGACAGGGAGGACACCCCTCCACTTT.

The chain is built from TRBV7-8 and TRBJ1-2; D is ambiguous. CDR1 and CDR2 from the germline V gene are SGHVS and FQNEAQ. The V gene lost 3 bases and the J gene lost 0 bases, with 8 bases spanning the gap. The CDR3 totals 14 residues. CDR3 loop: CASSFGNANYGYTF. The CDR3 DNA reads TGTGCCAGCAGCTTTGGGAATGCTAACTATGGCTACACCTTC.

This clonotype was observed once. V gene TRBV7-3 combines with J gene TRBJ1-4; D uncertain. The germline V gene has CDR1 SGHTA and CDR2 FQGTGA. The CDR3 consists of 16 residues. V was pared by 2 bases and J by 2 bases, with 12 bases between. CDR3 region: CASSLAAGETNEKLFF. In DNA form, the CDR3 reads TGTGCCAGCAGCTTAGCGGCCGGGGAGACTAATGAAAAACTGTTTTTT.

In its sample, this clonotype was seen many times. The chain combines TRBV2 with TRBJ1-1; D gene ambiguous. Germline V gives CDR1 SNHLY, CDR2 FYNNEI. V was pared by 2 bases and J by 1 base, with 5 bases between. The CDR3 covers 13 residues. CDR3 DNA sequence: TGTGCCAGCAGTGAATCAGGGAACACTGAAGCTTTCTTT. Encoded protein: CASSESGNTEAFF.

The chain recombines TRBV13 with TRBJ2-7; either TRBD1 or TRBD2 may supply D (5 bases each). This CDR3 has 17 residues. The ends were cut back, 6 bases at V and 5 bases at J, with 26 bases in the middle. CDR1 is PRHDT, CDR2 FYEKMQ, per germline (reference sequence). In DNA, the CDR3 is TGTGCCAGCAGACCAAGCGTGGTCTTTGGGGCCGGGAACGAGCAGTACTTC. Amino acid sequence: CASRPSVVFGAGNEQYF.

This clonotype was picked up many times. The chain combines TRBV10-3 with TRBJ2-7, with a weak D call TRBD2 (6 bases). The germline V gene has CDR1 ENHRY and CDR2 SYGVKD. The CDR3 consists of 16 residues. Trimming left V 3 bases short and J 7 bases short, with 22 bases between. In DNA, the CDR3 is TGTGCCATCAGTGAACGAGCGGGCATCCCTCCTGGGGAGCAGTACTTC. Protein sequence: CAISERAGIPPGEQYF.

The count of this clonotype is one. V usage is TRBV25-1 and J usage is TRBJ1-4; maybe TRBD1 (6 bases). Germline CDR1 is MGHDK and CDR2 is SYGVNS. This CDR3 comprises 15 residues. The V and J ends lost 6 bases and 8 bases respectively, with 19 bases between them. The CDR3 sequence is CASSPRIGGQEKLFF. As DNA, the CDR3 is TGTGCCAGCAGCCCGCGCATCGGGGGCCAGGAAAAACTGTTTTTT. The complete variable domain, with remaining parts taken from reference TRBV25-1 and TRBJ1-4, reads EADIYQTPRYLVIGTGKKITLECSQTMGHDKMYWYQQDPGMELHLIHYSYGVNSTEKGDLSSESTVSRIRTEHFPLTLESARPSHTSQYLCASSPRIGGQEKLFFGSGTQLSVL.

This clonotype was counted once. DNA for the CDR3: TGTGCCACCAGCATTGGGACAGGGTCAAATCAGCCCCAGCATTTT. Protein product: CATSIGTGSNQPQHF. The V call is TRBV15, the J call TRBJ1-5; 9 bases align to TRBD1. The CDR3 is 15 residues long. The V and J ends lost 4 bases and 4 bases, in that order; junction bases with no gene match: 5. Germline values: CDR1 LNHNV, CDR2 YYDKDF (reference sequence).

The V call is TRBV9, the J call TRBJ1-4; D gene ambiguous. CDR3 length equals 15 residues. The germline V gene has CDR1 SGDLS and CDR2 YYNGEE. V was cut by 5 bases and J by 0 bases, with 11 bases left in between. The CDR3 nucleotides are TGTGCCAGCAGGCTAAACAGTGCAACTAATGAAAAACTGTTTTTT. Residues: CASRLNSATNEKLFF.

The J gene is TRBJ1-4, the V gene TRBV9; D not certain. Germline-derived CDR1 and CDR2 are SGDLS and YYNGEE. The CDR3 contains 15 residues. Deletions cut 4 bases from V and 16 bases from J, with 26 bases between. CDR3 sequence: CASSPQRAAGNEQFF. The CDR3, as DNA: TGTGCCAGCAGCCCCCAAAGGGCAGCCGGGAATGAGCAGTTTTTT.

This clonotype was seen at least ten times. V gene TRBV7-9 combines with J gene TRBJ1-4; no definite D call. The CDR3 extends over 14 amino acids. The germline V and J ends were trimmed by 6 bases and 5 bases, with 13 bases remaining between them. From germline, CDR1 is SEHNR and CDR2 FQNEAQ (reference sequence). CDR3 protein: CASSAEGGNEKLFF. CDR3 coding DNA: TGTGCCAGCAGTGCCGAAGGAGGGAATGAAAAACTGTTTTTT.

The table lists this clonotype with many counts. This rearrangement joins TRBV15 to TRBJ1-3; D remains unclear. The CDR3 is made up of 14 amino acids. Germline V gene sequence: CDR1 LNHNV, CDR2 YYDKDF (reference sequence). Trimming cost V 0 bases and J 3 bases, with 6 bases left between them. CDR3 in amino acids: CATSRDHHGNTIYF. CDR3 coding DNA: TGTGCCACCAGCAGAGATCATCATGGAAACACCATATATTTT.

This chain joins TRBV6-6 and TRBJ1-2, with 7 bases lining up with TRBD1. CDR1 MNHNY and CDR2 SVGAGI come from the germline V gene (reference sequence). Trimming at V came to 1 base and at J to 8 bases, leaving 10 bases not matched to a gene. The CDR3 has 15 residues. This CDR3 is CASSYFPGTAFGYTF. Written as DNA, the CDR3 is TGTGCCAGCAGTTACTTTCCAGGGACAGCTTTCGGCTACACCTTC.

In DNA form, the CDR3 reads TGTGCCAGTAGTTTACAGGGGGAAGTATCCGGGGAGCTGTTTTTT. Translating gives CASSLQGEVSGELFF. This sequence joins TRBV19 and TRBJ2-2, with TRBD1 identical over 8 bases. The CDR3 length is 15 residues. Germline V lookup: CDR1 LNHDA, CDR2 SQIVND (reference sequence). V shed 5 bases, J shed 6 bases, and the junction held 8 bases outside the gene matches.

This clonotype showed up just once. The chain employs TRBV11-2 and TRBJ1-2; perhaps TRBD1 as D (5 bases). The CDR3 contains 12 residues. The germline gives CDR1 SGHAT, CDR2 FQNNGV. Trimming pared 3 bases from V and 8 bases from J, leaving 10 bases between. The CDR3 bases are TGTGCCAGCAGCTTCAGCAGGGTCGGCTACACCTTC. It encodes CASSFSRVGYTF.